The next 10 T cell receptor beta chains were all read from a single sample in a study of T cell responses to AZD1222 COVID-19 vaccine. Sequenced by immunoSEQ multiplex PCR; TCRdb stores in-frame clones only, minus some. The repertoire has some 160,000 clones, under 95% of them found once; the top ten carry less than 2%. The input for sequencing was peripheral blood, taken 28 days after the second AZD1222 dose. These receptors originate from an adult who received the AZD1222 COVID-19 vaccine.

This rearrangement joins TRBV5-1 to TRBJ1-5; D might be TRBD1 (6 bases). The CDR3 consists of 14 residues. V was cut by 5 bases and J by 6 bases, with 15 bases left in between. Germline loops: CDR1 SGHRS, CDR2 YFSETQ. CDR3 residues: CASSRGGLGQPQHF. The DNA for the CDR3 is TGCGCCAGCAGTAGGGGGGGCTTAGGTCAGCCCCAGCATTTT.

V and J are TRBV7-9 and TRBJ2-7; 11 bases fit TRBD2. Germline V CDR1 and CDR2: SEHNR, FQNEAQ (reference sequence). This CDR3 comprises 15 residues. Trimming removed 5 bases from V and 4 bases from J; junction bases left unmatched: 7. This CDR3 is CASSRETSGIYEQYF. The CDR3 nucleotides are TGTGCCAGCAGCCGCGAGACTAGCGGGATATACGAGCAGTACTTC.

The chain uses TRBV5-1 and TRBJ1-1, with D uncertain. The V end was cut by 0 bases, the J end by 1 base, with 13 bases between. Germline loops: CDR1 SGHRS, CDR2 YFSETQ. The CDR3 is 16 amino acids. The CDR3 region has the DNA TGCGCCAGCAGCTTGGACGGATTTCGACGGAACACTGAAGCTTTCTTT. Translation: CASSLDGFRRNTEAFF.

This sequence joins TRBV5-6 and TRBJ1-1; no reliable D call. The CDR3 extends over 15 amino acids. Germline values: CDR1 SGHDT, CDR2 YYEEEE. V lost 2 bases to trimming and J lost 2 bases, with 13 bases between them. CDR3 loop: CASSLGRAGNTEAFF. As DNA, the CDR3 is TGTGCCAGCAGCTTAGGAAGGGCAGGTAACACTGAAGCTTTCTTT.

This chain links TRBV2 with TRBJ2-1, with TRBD2 identical over 7 bases. Germline lookup yields CDR1 SNHLY and CDR2 FYNNEI. V was pared by 6 bases and J by 10 bases, with 15 bases of the junction left unmatched. This CDR3 comprises 15 residues. CDR3 sequence reads: CASSPTLAPRTEQFF. CDR3 in DNA: TGTGCCAGCAGCCCTACACTAGCGCCCAGAACGGAGCAGTTCTTC. Drawing the rest from reference TRBV2 and TRBJ2-1, the complete variable domain is EPEVTQTPSHQVTQMGQEVILRCVPISNHLYFYWYRQILGQKVEFLVSFYNNEISEKSEIFDDQFSVERPDGSNFTLKIRSTKLEDSAMYFCASSPTLAPRTEQFFGPGTRLTVL.

The chain is built from TRBV2 and TRBJ1-3, with unresolved D. V was pared by 7 bases and J by 0 bases, with 13 bases between. CDR1 is SNHLY, CDR2 FYNNEI, per germline. The CDR3 loop spans 15 amino acids. CDR3 protein: CASTPGLLSGNTIYF. CDR3 DNA: TGTGCCAGCACGCCAGGTTTACTCTCTGGAAACACCATATATTTT.

Details on this clone: This specimen includes other DNA sequences encoding the same CDR3. The CDR3 bases are TGTGCCAGCAGCCAAGGCTATGAGCAGTTCTTC. Translation gives CASSQGYEQFF. The V and J genes are TRBV3-1 (or the pseudogene TRBV3-2) and TRBJ2-1; D not certain. Germline assignment: CDR1 LGHDT and CDR2 YNNKEL (reference sequence). The germline V and J ends were trimmed by 1 base and 8 bases, with 3 bases remaining between them. CDR3 size: 11 residues.

This clone has a single count. The chain has TRBV27 and TRBJ1-5, with a possible D match to TRBD1 (6 bases). The V gene lost 1 base and the J gene lost 5 bases, with 12 bases spanning the gap. The CDR3 length is 15 residues. Germline V gene sequence: CDR1 MNHEY, CDR2 SMNVEV (reference sequence). CDR3 sequence (DNA): TGTGCCAGCAGTTTATTGGGGGCGAGGGATCAGCCCCAGCATTTT. Protein sequence: CASSLLGARDQPQHF.

The chain is built from TRBV6-6 and TRBJ1-1; D is undetermined. Germline V CDR1 and CDR2: MNHNY, SVGAGI (reference sequence). V was clipped by 4 bases and J by 2 bases, with 14 bases between them. This CDR3 contains 15 residues. The CDR3 DNA sequence: TGTGCCAGCAGTTTGGCGGGCCCGGTCAACACTGAAGCTTTCTTT. Amino acid sequence: CASSLAGPVNTEAFF.

CDR3: CARSPGATGELFF. The CDR3 DNA reads TGTGCCAGAAGCCCCGGGGCCACCGGGGAGCTGTTTTTT. V is TRBV5-3 and J is TRBJ2-2, with D possibly called TRBD1 or TRBD2 (5 bases each). TRBV5-3 belongs to the ORF category, with a function that is uncertain. The CDR3 has 13 amino acids. Between the trimmed V and J ends, which lost 4 bases and 4 bases, there was a span of 8 bases.